A selection of T cell receptor beta chains follows, all from one sample in a study of T cell responses to AZD1222 COVID-19 vaccine. Generated by immunoSEQ multiplex PCR, the TCRdb table keeps only in-frame clones and is missing some. In the table there are about 81,000 clones, just over 90% of which are singletons. Sequencing was performed on peripheral blood, taken 28 days after the second AZD1222 dose. Receptors originate from an adult who received the AZD1222 COVID-19 vaccine. Each CDR3 is given with its conserved first and last residue. A D gene is named only where the DNA matches it firmly. Clone size is shown for a subset of rows, as once, few, many or a class of expanded clone.

D gene,V gene,clone size,J gene,CDR3 protein,CDR3 DNA
NA,TRBV27,NA,TRBJ1-5,CASSLGSNQPQHF,TGTGCCAGCAGTCTTGGGAGCAATCAGCCCCAGCATTTT
NA,TRBV15,NA,TRBJ2-7,CATSRDLGALPYEQYF,TGTGCCACCAGCAGAGATTTGGGGGCCCTGCCCTACGAGCAGTACTTC
NA,TRBV6-5,once,TRBJ1-2,CASSYKDNYGYTF,TGTGCCAGCAGTTATAAGGATAACTATGGCTACACCTTC
NA,TRBV7-3,NA,TRBJ1-1,CASSLTGTGNTEAFF,TGTGCCAGCAGCTTAACAGGGACGGGGAACACTGAAGCTTTCTTT
TRBD2,TRBV9,once,TRBJ2-1,CASSTGGSSYNEQFF,TGTGCCAGCAGCACAGGCGGGAGTTCCTACAATGAGCAGTTCTTC
NA,TRBV14,NA,TRBJ1-4,CASRYRGNEKLFF,TGTGCCAGCAGGTATAGGGGCAATGAAAAACTGTTTTTT
NA,TRBV21-1,NA,TRBJ1-2,CASSKSGQTYGYTF,TGTGCCAGCAGCAAATCCGGACAGACCTATGGCTACACCTTC
NA,TRBV6-5,NA,TRBJ2-7,CASSYGRMPYEQYF,TGTGCCAGCAGTTACGGGCGAATGCCCTACGAGCAGTACTTC
TRBD2,TRBV6-2/TRBV6-3,NA,TRBJ2-7,CASSFGGVYEQYF,TGTGCCAGCAGTTTTGGGGGGGTATACGAGCAGTACTTC
TRBD1,TRBV6-5,NA,TRBJ1-1,CASSPGTGITEAFF,TGTGCCAGCAGTCCCGGGACAGGGATTACTGAAGCTTTCTTT
TRBD1,TRBV4-1,NA,TRBJ2-7,CASSHPPGGAYEQYF,TGCGCCAGCAGCCACCCTCCAGGGGGTGCCTACGAGCAGTACTTC
TRBD2,TRBV7-4,NA,TRBJ2-1,CASSPRGGRGREDLYNEQFF,TGTGCCAGCAGCCCCCGGGGAGGGCGGGGCAGGGAAGACCTTTACAATGAGCAGTTCTTC
NA,TRBV5-1,few,TRBJ2-7,CASSILDSYEQYF,TGCGCCAGCAGCATACTGGACAGCTACGAGCAGTACTTC
TRBD2,TRBV5-1,once,TRBJ2-1,CASQPLAGAPGSYNEQFF,TGCGCCAGCCAACCCCTAGCGGGAGCCCCCGGCTCCTACAATGAGCAGTTCTTC
NA,TRBV30,NA,TRBJ2-7,CAWTPPESYEQYF,TGTGCCTGGACCCCCCCGGAATCCTACGAGCAGTACTTC
NA,TRBV20-1,once,TRBJ2-2,CSTVFTGELFF,TGCAGTACGGTCTTCACCGGGGAGCTGTTTTTT
TRBD2,TRBV11-2,NA,TRBJ2-1,CASSLGRVYYNEQFF,TGTGCCAGCAGCTTGGGGAGGGTGTACTACAATGAGCAGTTCTTC
NA,TRBV6-5,NA,TRBJ1-1,CASSRASEAFF,TGTGCCAGCAGTCGGGCCTCAGAAGCTTTCTTT
NA,TRBV4-1,NA,TRBJ1-4,CASSQDRDEKLFF,TGCGCCAGCAGCCAAGACAGGGATGAAAAACTGTTTTTT
NA,TRBV14,NA,TRBJ1-6,CASSQGVRDNSPLHF,TGTGCCAGCAGCCAAGGGGTCCGGGATAATTCACCCCTCCACTTT
NA,TRBV15,NA,TRBJ1-5,CATSRDLMGQPQHF,TGTGCCACCAGCAGAGATCTGATGGGTCAGCCCCAGCATTTT
NA,TRBV19,NA,TRBJ1-2,CASSTNREAIYGYTF,TGTGCCAGTAGTACCAACAGGGAGGCCATTTATGGCTACACCTTC
NA,TRBV7-3,NA,TRBJ1-1,CASSLTANTEAFF,TGTGCCAGCAGCTTAACGGCGAACACTGAAGCTTTCTTT
NA,TRBV27,NA,TRBJ2-2,CASSRLVGARFSGELFF,TGTGCCAGCAGTAGATTGGTCGGGGCGCGTTTTTCTGGGGAGCTGTTTTTT
NA,TRBV28,NA,TRBJ2-7,CASSLAYEQYF,TGTGCCAGCAGTTTGGCCTACGAGCAGTACTTC
NA,TRBV6-5,NA,TRBJ1-6,CATAPRYSPLHF,TGTGCCACTGCCCCCCGGTATTCACCCCTCCACTTT
NA,TRBV5-1,NA,TRBJ1-1,CASRGTENTEAFF,TGCGCCAGCAGAGGGACGGAGAACACTGAAGCTTTCTTT
NA,TRBV7-9,NA,TRBJ1-2,CASIRTGNYGYTF,TGTGCCAGCATCCGGACCGGAAACTATGGCTACACCTTC
TRBD1,TRBV30,once,TRBJ2-7,CAWSRDRGRYEQYF,TGTGCCTGGAGTAGGGACAGGGGGCGTTACGAGCAGTACTTC
NA,TRBV5-1,NA,TRBJ2-2,CASSLAPPQNTGELFF,TGCGCCAGCAGCTTGGCCCCTCCGCAGAACACCGGGGAGCTGTTTTTT
TRBD1,TRBV5-4,NA,TRBJ1-6,CASSLRTGGGSPLHF,TGTGCCAGCAGCTTGAGGACAGGGGGAGGTTCACCCCTCCACTTT
NA,TRBV24-1,once,TRBJ2-1,CATSSRGWEQFF,TGTGCCACCAGTTCCAGGGGCTGGGAGCAGTTCTTC
NA,TRBV20-1,NA,TRBJ1-1,CSAHGTTEAFF,TGCAGTGCCCACGGGACCACTGAAGCTTTCTTT
TRBD1,TRBV5-5,NA,TRBJ1-4,CASSLGVGTGTEKLFF,TGTGCCAGCAGCTTGGGCGTCGGGACAGGGACGGAAAAACTGTTTTTT
NA,TRBV9,NA,TRBJ2-3,CASSVGQGQDTQYF,TGTGCCAGCAGCGTAGGTCAGGGACAAGATACGCAGTATTTT
NA,TRBV21-1,NA,TRBJ1-2,CASSKEGKDGYTF,TGTGCCAGCAGCAAAGAAGGGAAGGATGGCTACACCTTC
NA,TRBV14,NA,TRBJ2-1,CASSEGRWYNEQFF,TGTGCCAGCAGCGAAGGGAGGTGGTACAATGAGCAGTTCTTC
NA,TRBV7-3,NA,TRBJ1-1,CASSLTRNTEAFF,TGTGCCAGCAGCCTAACACGGAACACTGAAGCTTTCTTT
NA,TRBV12-5,NA,TRBJ2-2,CASEGLLNTGELFF,TGTGCTAGTGAAGGGCTACTGAACACCGGGGAGCTGTTTTTT
NA,TRBV30,NA,TRBJ2-1,CAWSVDGSEQFF,TGTGCCTGGAGTGTAGATGGGAGTGAGCAGTTCTTC
NA,TRBV5-5,NA,TRBJ1-1,CASSLFDRPNTEAFF,TGTGCCAGCAGCTTGTTCGACAGACCGAACACTGAAGCTTTCTTT
NA,TRBV19,NA,TRBJ1-1,CASSIALADEAFF,TGTGCCAGTAGTATAGCGCTGGCAGACGAAGCTTTCTTT